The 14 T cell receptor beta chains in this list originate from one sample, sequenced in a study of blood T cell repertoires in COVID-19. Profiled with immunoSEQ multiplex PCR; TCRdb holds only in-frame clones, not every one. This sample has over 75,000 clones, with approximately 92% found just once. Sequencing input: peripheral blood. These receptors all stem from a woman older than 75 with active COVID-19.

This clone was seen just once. This CDR3 reads CASSSSESSYEQYF. CDR3 bases: TGTGCCAGCAGTTCCTCGGAGAGCTCCTACGAGCAGTACTTC. This chain uses TRBV28 with TRBJ2-7; D unresolved. This CDR3 has 14 amino acids. Trimming shortened V by 4 bases and J by 0 bases, and 10 bases separated the two germline ends. Germline CDR1 is MDHEN and CDR2 is SYDVKM.

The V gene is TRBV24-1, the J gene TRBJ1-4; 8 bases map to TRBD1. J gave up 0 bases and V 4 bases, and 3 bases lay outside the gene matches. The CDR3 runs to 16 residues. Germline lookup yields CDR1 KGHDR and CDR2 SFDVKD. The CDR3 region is CATSDGTGSTNEKLFF. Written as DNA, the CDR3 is TGTGCCACCAGTGACGGGACAGGATCAACTAATGAAAAACTGTTTTTT.

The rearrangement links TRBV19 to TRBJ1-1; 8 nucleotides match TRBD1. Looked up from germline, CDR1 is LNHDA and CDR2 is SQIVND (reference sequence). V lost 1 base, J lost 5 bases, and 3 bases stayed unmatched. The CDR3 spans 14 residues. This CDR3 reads CASSIGRGRTEAFF. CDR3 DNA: TGTGCCAGTAGTATAGGCAGGGGGCGGACTGAAGCTTTCTTT.

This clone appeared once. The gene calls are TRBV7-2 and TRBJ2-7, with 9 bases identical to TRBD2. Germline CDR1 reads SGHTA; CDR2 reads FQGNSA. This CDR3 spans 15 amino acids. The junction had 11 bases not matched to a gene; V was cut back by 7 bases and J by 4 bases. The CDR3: CASTPQGTSTYEQYF. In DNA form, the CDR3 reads TGTGCCAGCACCCCACAGGGGACTAGCACATACGAGCAGTACTTC.

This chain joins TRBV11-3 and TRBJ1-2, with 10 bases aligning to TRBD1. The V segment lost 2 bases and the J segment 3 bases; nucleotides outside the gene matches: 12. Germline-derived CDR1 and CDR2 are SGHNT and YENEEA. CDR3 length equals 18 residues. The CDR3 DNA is TGTGCCAGCAGCTTAACAACACGGGGACAGGGGACCCACTATGGCTACACCTTC. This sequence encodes CASSLTTRGQGTHYGYTF.

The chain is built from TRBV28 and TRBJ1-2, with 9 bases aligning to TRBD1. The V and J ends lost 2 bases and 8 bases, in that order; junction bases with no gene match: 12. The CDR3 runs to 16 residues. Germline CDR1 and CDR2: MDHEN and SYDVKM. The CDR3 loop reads CASSLPRATGGSGYTF. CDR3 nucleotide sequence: TGTGCCAGCAGTTTACCCCGGGCGACAGGGGGATCAGGCTACACCTTC.

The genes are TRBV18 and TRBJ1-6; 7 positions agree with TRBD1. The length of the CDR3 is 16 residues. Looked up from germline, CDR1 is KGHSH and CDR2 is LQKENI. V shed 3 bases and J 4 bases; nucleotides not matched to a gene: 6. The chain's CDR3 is CASSPSGTAYNSPLHF. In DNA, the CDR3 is TGTGCCAGCTCACCCTCCGGGACAGCATATAATTCACCCCTCCACTTT.

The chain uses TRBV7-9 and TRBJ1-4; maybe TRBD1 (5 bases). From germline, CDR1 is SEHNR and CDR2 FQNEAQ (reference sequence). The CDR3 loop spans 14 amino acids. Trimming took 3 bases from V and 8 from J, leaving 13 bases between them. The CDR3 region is CASSFRDSKEKLFF. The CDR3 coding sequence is TGTGCCAGCAGCTTCCGGGACTCGAAGGAAAAACTGTTTTTT.

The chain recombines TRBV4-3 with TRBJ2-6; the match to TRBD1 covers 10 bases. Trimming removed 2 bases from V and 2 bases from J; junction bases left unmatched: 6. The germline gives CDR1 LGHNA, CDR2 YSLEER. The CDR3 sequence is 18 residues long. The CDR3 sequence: CASSQWDRGRTGANVLTF. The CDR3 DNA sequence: TGCGCCAGCAGCCAATGGGACAGGGGAAGGACTGGGGCCAACGTCCTGACTTTC.

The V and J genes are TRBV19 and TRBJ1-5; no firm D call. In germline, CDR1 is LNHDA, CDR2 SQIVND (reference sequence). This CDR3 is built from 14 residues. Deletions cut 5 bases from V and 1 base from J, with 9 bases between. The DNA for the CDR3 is TGTGCCAGTAGTCTCAGGTCGAGCAATCAGCCCCAGCATTTT. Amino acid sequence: CASSLRSSNQPQHF.

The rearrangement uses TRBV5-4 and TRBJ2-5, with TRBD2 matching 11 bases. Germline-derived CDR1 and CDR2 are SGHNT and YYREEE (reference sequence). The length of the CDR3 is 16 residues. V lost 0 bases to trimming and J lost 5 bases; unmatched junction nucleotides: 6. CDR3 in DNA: TGTGCCAGCAGCTTGGTTCTAGCGGGAGGAGGGGAGACCCAGTACTTC. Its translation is CASSLVLAGGGETQYF.

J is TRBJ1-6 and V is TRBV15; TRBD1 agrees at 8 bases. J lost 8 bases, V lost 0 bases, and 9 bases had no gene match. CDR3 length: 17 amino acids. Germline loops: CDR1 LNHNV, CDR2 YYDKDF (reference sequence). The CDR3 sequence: CATSREGQGAVYSPLHF. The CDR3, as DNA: TGTGCCACCAGCAGAGAAGGGCAGGGGGCAGTTTATTCACCCCTCCACTTT.

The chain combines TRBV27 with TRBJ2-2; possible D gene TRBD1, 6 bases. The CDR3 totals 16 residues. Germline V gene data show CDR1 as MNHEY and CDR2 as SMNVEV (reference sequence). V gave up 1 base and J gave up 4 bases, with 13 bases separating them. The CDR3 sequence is CASSLFAGAGTGELFF. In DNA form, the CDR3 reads TGTGCCAGCAGTTTATTTGCAGGGGCGGGCACCGGGGAGCTGTTTTTT.

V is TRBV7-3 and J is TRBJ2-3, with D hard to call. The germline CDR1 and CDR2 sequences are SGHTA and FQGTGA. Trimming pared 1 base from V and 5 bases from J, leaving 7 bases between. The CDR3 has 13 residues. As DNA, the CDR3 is TGTGCCAGCAGCTTAATCCGGAGAGATACGCAGTATTTT. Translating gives CASSLIRRDTQYF. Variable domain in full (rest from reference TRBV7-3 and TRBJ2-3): GAGVSQTPSNKVTEKGKYVELRCDPISGHTALYWYRQSLGQGPEFLIYFQGTGAADDSGLPNDRFFAVRPEGSVSTLKIQRTERGDSAVYLCASSLIRRDTQYFGPGTRLTVL.